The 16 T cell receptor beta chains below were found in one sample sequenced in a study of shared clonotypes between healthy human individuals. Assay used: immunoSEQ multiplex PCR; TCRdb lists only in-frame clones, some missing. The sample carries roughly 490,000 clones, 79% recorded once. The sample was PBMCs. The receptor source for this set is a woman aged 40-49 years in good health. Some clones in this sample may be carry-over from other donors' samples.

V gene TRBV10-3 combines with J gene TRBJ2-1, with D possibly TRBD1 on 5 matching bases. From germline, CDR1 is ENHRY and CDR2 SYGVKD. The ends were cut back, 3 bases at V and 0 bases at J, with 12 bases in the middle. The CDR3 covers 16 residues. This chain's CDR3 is CAISDPDRSSYNEQFF. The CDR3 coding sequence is TGTGCCATCAGTGACCCCGACAGAAGCTCCTACAATGAGCAGTTCTTC.

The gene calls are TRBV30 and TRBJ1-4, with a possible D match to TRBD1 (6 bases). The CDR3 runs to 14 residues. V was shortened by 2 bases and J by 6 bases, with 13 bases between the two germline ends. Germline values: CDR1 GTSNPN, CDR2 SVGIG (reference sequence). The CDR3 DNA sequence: TGTGCCTGGAGTTTTGGACAGACGGATGAAAAACTGTTTTTT. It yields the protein CAWSFGQTDEKLFF. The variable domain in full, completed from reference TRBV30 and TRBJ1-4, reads SQTIHQWPATLVQPVGSPLSLECTVEGTSNPNLYWYRQAAGRGLQLLFYSVGIGQISSEVPQNLSASRPQDRQFILSSKKLLLSDSGFYLCAWSFGQTDEKLFFGSGTQLSVL.

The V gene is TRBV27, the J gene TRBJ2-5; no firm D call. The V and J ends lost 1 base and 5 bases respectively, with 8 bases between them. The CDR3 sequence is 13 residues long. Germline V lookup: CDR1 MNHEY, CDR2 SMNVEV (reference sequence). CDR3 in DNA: TGTGCCAGCAGTTTATGGGCGTCGGAGACCCAGTACTTC. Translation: CASSLWASETQYF.

The chain's CDR3 is CASSFGTLGEQFF. CDR3 bases: TGTGCCAGCAGCTTCGGGACTCTAGGTGAGCAGTTCTTC. The rearrangement links TRBV7-3 to TRBJ2-1, with D possibly being TRBD2 (6 bases). Per the germline V gene, CDR1 is SGHTA and CDR2 is FQGTGA. This CDR3 is built from 13 residues. The V end was cut by 3 bases, the J end by 9 bases, with 12 bases between.

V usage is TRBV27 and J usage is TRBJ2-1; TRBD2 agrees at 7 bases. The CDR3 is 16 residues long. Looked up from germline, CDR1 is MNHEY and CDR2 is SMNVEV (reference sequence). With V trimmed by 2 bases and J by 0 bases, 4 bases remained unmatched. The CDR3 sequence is CASSLGGGSSYNEQFF. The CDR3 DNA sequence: TGTGCCAGCAGTTTAGGTGGCGGGAGCTCCTACAATGAGCAGTTCTTC.

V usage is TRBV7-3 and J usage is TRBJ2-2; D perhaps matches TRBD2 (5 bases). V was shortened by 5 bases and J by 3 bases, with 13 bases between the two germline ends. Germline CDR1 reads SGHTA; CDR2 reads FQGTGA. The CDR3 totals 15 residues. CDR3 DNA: TGTGCCAGCAGCCCCACCGGAGGAGACACCGGGGAGCTGTTTTTT. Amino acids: CASSPTGGDTGELFF.

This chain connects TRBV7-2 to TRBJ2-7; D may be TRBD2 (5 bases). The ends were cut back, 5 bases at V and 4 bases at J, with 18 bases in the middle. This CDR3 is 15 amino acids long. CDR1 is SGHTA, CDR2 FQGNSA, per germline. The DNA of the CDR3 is TGTGCCAGCAGCCAAGGAGAGAACCGAGGGTACGAGCAGTACTTC. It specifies CASSQGENRGYEQYF.

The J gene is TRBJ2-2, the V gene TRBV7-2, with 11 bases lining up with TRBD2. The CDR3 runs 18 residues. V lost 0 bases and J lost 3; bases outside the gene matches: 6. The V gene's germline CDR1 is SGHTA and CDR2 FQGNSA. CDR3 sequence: CASSLAGGLAVYTGELFF. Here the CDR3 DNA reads TGTGCCAGCAGCTTAGCGGGGGGACTAGCGGTTTACACCGGGGAGCTGTTTTTT.

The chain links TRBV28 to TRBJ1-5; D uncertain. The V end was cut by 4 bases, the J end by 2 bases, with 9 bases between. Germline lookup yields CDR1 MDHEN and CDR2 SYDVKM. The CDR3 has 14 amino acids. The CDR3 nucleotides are TGTGCCAGCAGTTCTTATTGGGGCAATCAGCCCCAGCATTTT. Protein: CASSSYWGNQPQHF. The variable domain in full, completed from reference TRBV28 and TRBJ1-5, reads DVKVTQSSRYLVKRTGEKVFLECVQDMDHENMFWYRQDPGLGLRLIYFSYDVKMKEKGDIPEGYSVSREKKERFSLILESASTNQTSMYLCASSSYWGNQPQHFGDGTRLSIL.

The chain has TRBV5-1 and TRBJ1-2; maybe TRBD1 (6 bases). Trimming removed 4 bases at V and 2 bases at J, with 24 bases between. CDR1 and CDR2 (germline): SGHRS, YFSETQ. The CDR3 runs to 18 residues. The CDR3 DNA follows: TGCGCCAGCAGCCCCCCGGGAGGCCCACAGGGAGGGAACTATGGCTACACCTTC. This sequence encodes CASSPPGGPQGGNYGYTF.

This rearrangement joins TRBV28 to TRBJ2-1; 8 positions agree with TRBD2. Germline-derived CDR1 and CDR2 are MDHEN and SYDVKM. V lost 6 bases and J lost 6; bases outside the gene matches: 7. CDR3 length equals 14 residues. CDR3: CASRAGTRSNEQFF. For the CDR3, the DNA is TGTGCCAGCAGGGCCGGGACTAGAAGCAATGAGCAGTTCTTC.

CDR3 amino acids: CASSFLSNSYEQYF. CDR3 coding DNA: TGTGCCAGCAGCTTCCTATCAAACTCCTACGAGCAGTACTTC. The rearrangement links TRBV7-2 to TRBJ2-7, with D unclear. The CDR3 runs 14 residues. Germline V lookup: CDR1 SGHTA, CDR2 FQGNSA. Trimming removed 3 bases from V and 0 bases from J, with 9 bases in between.

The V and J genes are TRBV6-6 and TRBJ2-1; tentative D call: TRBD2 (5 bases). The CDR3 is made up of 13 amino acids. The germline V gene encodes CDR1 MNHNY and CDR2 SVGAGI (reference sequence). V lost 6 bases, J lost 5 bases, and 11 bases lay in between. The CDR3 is CASSPGLNNEQFF. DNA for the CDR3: TGTGCCAGCAGCCCCGGACTTAACAATGAGCAGTTCTTC.

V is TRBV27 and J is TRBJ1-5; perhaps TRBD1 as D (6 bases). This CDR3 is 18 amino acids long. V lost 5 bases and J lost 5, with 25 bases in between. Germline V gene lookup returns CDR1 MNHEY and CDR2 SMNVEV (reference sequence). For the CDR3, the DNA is TGTGCCAGCAGTGCCCAAGGACAGTGGGGGAACCTCGATCAGCCCCAGCATTTT. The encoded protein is CASSAQGQWGNLDQPQHF.

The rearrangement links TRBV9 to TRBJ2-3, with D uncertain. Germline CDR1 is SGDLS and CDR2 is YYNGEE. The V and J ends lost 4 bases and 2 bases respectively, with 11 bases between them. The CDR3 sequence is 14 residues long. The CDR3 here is CASSPDWYTDTQYF. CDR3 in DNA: TGTGCCAGCAGCCCAGACTGGTACACAGATACGCAGTATTTT. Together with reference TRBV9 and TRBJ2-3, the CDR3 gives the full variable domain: DSGVTQTPKHLITATGQRVTLRCSPRSGDLSVYWYQQSLDQGLQFLIQYYNGEERAKGNILERFSAQQFPDLHSELNLSSLELGDSALYFCASSPDWYTDTQYFGPGTRLTVL.

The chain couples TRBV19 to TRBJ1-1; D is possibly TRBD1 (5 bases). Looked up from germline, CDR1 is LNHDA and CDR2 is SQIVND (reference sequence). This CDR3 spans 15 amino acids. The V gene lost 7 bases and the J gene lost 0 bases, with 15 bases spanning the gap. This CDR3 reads CASNNRRALNTEAFF. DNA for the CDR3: TGTGCCAGTAATAACAGGCGCGCTTTGAACACTGAAGCTTTCTTT.